This T cell receptor (beta chain) was recorded in a study of T cells in women clearing cervical HPV infection. At the level of the study: Case blood drawn at lesion detection; control blood after infection cleared. Study results and limitations: Associations may precede or follow infection; HPV-specific or memory T cells were not isolated. CIN3+ cases had significantly higher TCR repertoire richness than controls, but evenness did not differ.

A word on this clone: The antigen remains unidentified. Read coverage stops 3 residues before the CDR3 terminus; the germline J gene supplies the remainder.

Sequenced by immunoSEQ multiplex PCR; TCRdb stores in-frame clones only, minus some. Recorded for this sample: approximately 35,000 clones. The CDR3 is made up of 11 amino acids. Deletions cut 4 bases from V and 9 bases from J, with 7 bases between. Germline CDR1 MNHNS, CDR2 SASEGT. What was sequenced was blood buffy coat. This chain joins TRBV6-1 and TRBJ1-5; D gene ambiguous. The receptor's source is a woman aged 18-69 years with a cervical HPV16 infection that either progressed to CIN3+ or cleared (not recorded which). The CDR3 DNA, read in part, is TGTGCCAGCAGTGCTTCGGGGCCC. This codes for CASSASGP. The entire CDR3 reads CASSASGPQHF.